Given below is one T cell receptor (beta chain) in context. The antigen is undetermined. Per germline, CDR1 MNHEY and CDR2 SVGEGT. V dropped 4 bases and J dropped 0 bases, with 19 bases sitting between them. This CDR3 is built from 17 residues. Some clones are missing from TCRdb's copy, which holds only in-frame ones; the method was immunoSEQ multiplex PCR. The top ten hold roughly 1% of the sample, which has some 200,000 clones, roughly 91% seen once. The sample comes from a study of T cell responses to AZD1222 COVID-19 vaccine. Study-level findings and limits: An increase in Spike-specific TCR breadth and depth was observed after two AZD1222 doses. Spike-wide vaccine-associated CD4 TCRs dominated at 160-218 and 743-854.

V gene TRBV6-2 or TRBV6-3 combines with J gene TRBJ2-7; D gene ambiguous. This clonotype was obtained from an adult in good health. The sequencing here drew on peripheral blood, taken on day 0 of MenACWY control vaccination. The CDR3 DNA sequence: TGTGCCAGCAGTTCCTACTGGCCTAGGGATCCCTCCTACGAGCAGTACTTC. Translating gives CASSSYWPRDPSYEQYF.